Listed below are T cell receptor beta chains from one sample, sequenced in a study of monozygotic twins with inflammatory bowel disease. Reprocessing the 5' RACE reads, TCRdb reports a single entry for every CDR3 protein and omits DNA. In total, the table holds approximately 300,000 distinct CDR3 sequences. Material for sequencing was blood. Source of these receptors: a human donor with ulcerative colitis or Crohn's disease, or a healthy co-twin of an affected twin (not recorded which). Each CDR3 is given with its conserved first and last residue.

j_gene: TRBJ2-2
v_gene: TRBV7-2
CDR3aa: CASSLGLDRAYTGELFF

j_gene: TRBJ2-2
v_gene: TRBV10-2
CDR3aa: CASSLEFPLTGELFF

j_gene: TRBJ2-7
v_gene: TRBV29-1
CDR3aa: CSVLAAGSYYEQYF

j_gene: TRBJ2-7
v_gene: TRBV6-5
CDR3aa: CASRRPGTATYEQYF

j_gene: TRBJ2-2
v_gene: TRBV5-1
CDR3aa: CASSLAAGSTGELFF

j_gene: TRBJ2-1
v_gene: TRBV12-3/TRBV12-4
CDR3aa: CASSNNRDRTYNEQFF

j_gene: TRBJ2-1
v_gene: TRBV5-8
CDR3aa: CAAGRFYNEQFF

j_gene: TRBJ2-2
v_gene: TRBV29-1
CDR3aa: CSAARVGSTGELFF

j_gene: TRBJ2-1
v_gene: TRBV6-1
CDR3aa: CASIQGFLYNEQFF

j_gene: TRBJ2-3
v_gene: TRBV20-1
CDR3aa: CSARDPSGGQTDTQYF

j_gene: TRBJ2-2
v_gene: TRBV18
CDR3aa: CASSRNGLAITGELFF

j_gene: TRBJ2-3
v_gene: TRBV7-2
CDR3aa: CASRHFTDTQYF

j_gene: TRBJ2-2
v_gene: TRBV9
CDR3aa: CASSVGPVLRELFF

j_gene: TRBJ2-1
v_gene: TRBV6-2/TRBV6-3
CDR3aa: CASSYRGYEQFF

j_gene: TRBJ2-1
v_gene: TRBV4-2
CDR3aa: CASSQVFPATWVEQFF

j_gene: TRBJ1-2
v_gene: TRBV27
CDR3aa: CASRPDRLALPSGYTF

j_gene: TRBJ2-1
v_gene: TRBV19
CDR3aa: CASSILVRNEQFF

j_gene: TRBJ1-1
v_gene: TRBV28
CDR3aa: CASRPHRDKGEAFF

j_gene: TRBJ2-7
v_gene: TRBV7-9
CDR3aa: CASNHQGLAVGEQYF

j_gene: TRBJ1-1
v_gene: TRBV4-3
CDR3aa: CASSPTWNTEAFF

j_gene: TRBJ1-1
v_gene: TRBV5-1
CDR3aa: CASSLIVGTEAFF

j_gene: TRBJ1-5
v_gene: TRBV7-2
CDR3aa: CASSQAWGRGNQPQHF

j_gene: TRBJ1-4
v_gene: TRBV5-5
CDR3aa: CASSSGTKGEKLFF

j_gene: TRBJ2-5
v_gene: TRBV12-3/TRBV12-4
CDR3aa: CASSFGGKQETQYF

j_gene: TRBJ1-4
v_gene: TRBV4-3
CDR3aa: CASSQGDRWGEKLFF

j_gene: TRBJ1-3
v_gene: TRBV18
CDR3aa: CASSPADSGNTIYF

j_gene: TRBJ1-5
v_gene: TRBV7-8
CDR3aa: CASSSRQGQPQHF

j_gene: TRBJ1-5
v_gene: TRBV7-9
CDR3aa: CASSPVGGVVGSQPQHF

j_gene: TRBJ1-1
v_gene: TRBV6-2/TRBV6-3
CDR3aa: CASSYVPGATNTEAFF

j_gene: TRBJ1-4
v_gene: TRBV7-9
CDR3aa: CASSLRTAPINEKLFF

j_gene: TRBJ1-1
v_gene: TRBV5-5
CDR3aa: CASSFRQGLSNTEAFF

j_gene: TRBJ2-7
v_gene: TRBV7-2
CDR3aa: CASSLLMGEGEQYF

j_gene: TRBJ2-1
v_gene: TRBV7-2
CDR3aa: CASSLISFEQFF

j_gene: TRBJ2-7
v_gene: TRBV5-1
CDR3aa: CASSRVAGVGEQYF

j_gene: TRBJ2-5
v_gene: TRBV7-2
CDR3aa: CASSYPLETQYF

j_gene: TRBJ2-2
v_gene: TRBV5-4
CDR3aa: CATTLGGTGPTGELFF

j_gene: TRBJ2-1
v_gene: TRBV12-3/TRBV12-4
CDR3aa: CASSLLGAGQFF

j_gene: TRBJ2-5
v_gene: TRBV27
CDR3aa: CASSPLQGVQETQYF

j_gene: TRBJ1-2
v_gene: TRBV19
CDR3aa: CASKLPTPGQGNGYTF

j_gene: TRBJ2-7
v_gene: TRBV10-1
CDR3aa: CASSESNRREQYF

j_gene: TRBJ1-1
v_gene: TRBV6-1
CDR3aa: CASSEVGHTEAFF

j_gene: TRBJ1-1
v_gene: TRBV29-1
CDR3aa: CSVEEDLYEAFF

j_gene: TRBJ2-5
v_gene: TRBV28
CDR3aa: CASSRVSRFRETQYF

j_gene: TRBJ1-2
v_gene: TRBV7-2
CDR3aa: CASSSHRDGYTF

j_gene: TRBJ2-7
v_gene: TRBV10-3
CDR3aa: CAISRQGQGADEQYF

j_gene: TRBJ2-3
v_gene: TRBV5-1
CDR3aa: CASSLAGTGGSTDTQYF

j_gene: TRBJ1-5
v_gene: TRBV27
CDR3aa: CASSQIGSEGGNQPQHF

j_gene: TRBJ2-7
v_gene: TRBV6-5
CDR3aa: CASSYRRFEGNTYEQYF

j_gene: TRBJ2-7
v_gene: TRBV7-2
CDR3aa: CASSPGLVTYEQYF

j_gene: TRBJ2-6
v_gene: TRBV7-9
CDR3aa: CASSYASGANVLTF

j_gene: TRBJ2-1
v_gene: TRBV12-3/TRBV12-4
CDR3aa: CASTPNNEQFF

j_gene: TRBJ2-6
v_gene: TRBV30
CDR3aa: CAWKGFSGANVLTF

j_gene: TRBJ2-7
v_gene: TRBV20-1
CDR3aa: CSAQDLAGGRYEQYF

j_gene: TRBJ2-1
v_gene: TRBV10-2
CDR3aa: CASSELSWTHEQFF

j_gene: TRBJ1-6
v_gene: TRBV27
CDR3aa: CASSSPQSSYNSPLHF

j_gene: TRBJ1-1
v_gene: TRBV5-1
CDR3aa: CASSLVGTLEAFF

j_gene: TRBJ2-2
v_gene: TRBV5-1
CDR3aa: CASSKRLAGGGGELFF

j_gene: TRBJ2-7
v_gene: TRBV6-1
CDR3aa: CASSKADRGQRKQYF

j_gene: TRBJ2-5
v_gene: TRBV20-1
CDR3aa: CSARGLQETQYF